The 29 T cell receptor beta chains below come from one sample, sequenced in a study of T cell responses to AZD1222 COVID-19 vaccine. Some clones are missing from TCRdb's copy, which holds only in-frame ones; the method was immunoSEQ multiplex PCR. In the table there are about 200,000 clones, about 94% of which are singletons. Here the sequenced sample was peripheral blood, taken 28 days after the second AZD1222 dose. The source of these receptors is an adult who received the AZD1222 COVID-19 vaccine.

This clone has just a few counts. In nucleotides, the CDR3 is TGTGCCATGAGCCCGGGAACTGAAGCTTTCTTT. Protein product: CAMSPGTEAFF. The V gene is TRBV6-6, the J gene TRBJ1-1; D unclear. Between the trimmed V and J ends, which lost 10 bases and 5 bases, there was a span of 11 bases. CDR3 size: 11 residues. The germline CDR1 and CDR2 sequences are MNHNY and SVGAGI (reference sequence).

This rearrangement joins TRBV7-8 to TRBJ1-6; D might be TRBD1 (5 bases). This CDR3 spans 15 amino acids. Germline V gene sequence: CDR1 SGHVS, CDR2 FQNEAQ. V was pared by 4 bases and J by 10 bases, with 17 bases between. CDR3 residues: CASSSSGTQQSPLHF. The CDR3 nucleotides are TGTGCCAGCAGCTCATCCGGGACTCAGCAGTCACCCCTCCACTTT. Full variable domain (outside the CDR3, taken from reference TRBV7-8 and TRBJ1-6): GAGVSQSPRYKVAKRGQDVALRCDPISGHVSLFWYQQALGQGPEFLTYFQNEAQLDKSGLPSDRFFAERPEGSVSTLKIQRTQQEDSAVYLCASSSSGTQQSPLHFGNGTRLTVT.

The gene calls are TRBV12-3 or TRBV12-4 and TRBJ2-5; 7 bases align to TRBD1. Trimming at V came to 7 bases and at J to 2 bases, leaving 4 bases not matched to a gene. The CDR3 contains 13 residues. CDR3 amino acids: CASTRQGQETQYF. DNA for the CDR3: TGTGCCAGCACCCGACAGGGACAAGAGACCCAGTACTTC.

The chain has TRBV3-1 (or the pseudogene TRBV3-2) and TRBJ1-4; 10 nucleotides agree with TRBD1. Germline V gene lookup returns CDR1 LGHDT and CDR2 YNNKEL (reference sequence). Trimming took 4 bases from V and 4 from J; bases not matched to a gene: 3. The CDR3 contains 15 residues. This CDR3 reads CASSPGTGVNEKLFF. The CDR3 DNA reads TGTGCCAGCAGCCCTGGGACAGGGGTTAATGAAAAACTGTTTTTT.

The V call is TRBV7-9, the J call TRBJ2-3; 8 bases fit TRBD1. The CDR3 covers 15 residues. J lost 3 bases, V lost 5 bases, and 7 bases had no gene match. The germline gives CDR1 SEHNR, CDR2 FQNEAQ (reference sequence). The CDR3 here is CASSLGTGSTDTQYF. The CDR3 DNA reads TGTGCCAGCAGCCTTGGGACAGGATCGACAGATACGCAGTATTTT.

This clone was detected once. This chain connects TRBV7-2 to TRBJ1-2; D remains unclear. The length of the CDR3 is 12 residues. Germline CDR1 is SGHTA and CDR2 is FQGNSA. Trimming took off 2 bases at V and 5 bases at J, with 6 bases between the two ends. The CDR3 bases are TGTGCCAGCAGCTTACAGCTTTATGGCTACACCTTC. It encodes CASSLQLYGYTF.

This chain connects TRBV3-1 (or the pseudogene TRBV3-2) to TRBJ1-6; D gene ambiguous. Trimming stripped 1 base from V and 7 bases from J, with 17 bases between. CDR1 is LGHDT, CDR2 YNNKEL, per germline (reference sequence). CDR3 size: 17 residues. CDR3 DNA sequence: TGTGCCAGCAGCCAAGGTATTCCTCCGTCCTTAAATTCACCCCTCCACTTT. This encodes CASSQGIPPSLNSPLHF.

Here the CDR3 DNA reads TGTGCCAGCAGCTTATCTGGCGGGGGCAATCAGCCCCAGCATTTT. Protein product: CASSLSGGGNQPQHF. This chain connects TRBV7-2 to TRBJ1-5; D uncertain. The CDR3 totals 15 residues. CDR1 is SGHTA, CDR2 FQGNSA, per germline. V shed 2 bases and J shed 2 bases, with 10 bases lying between them. Using reference TRBV7-2 and TRBJ1-5 for the parts outside the CDR3, the full variable domain is GAGVSQSPSNKVTEKGKDVELRCDPISGHTALYWYRQSLGQGLEFLIYFQGNSAPDKSGLPSDRFSAERTGGSVSTLTIQRTQQEDSAVYLCASSLSGGGNQPQHFGDGTRLSIL.

DNA for the CDR3: TGTGCCAGCAGTGGACGGGTGGGAGAAGCTTTCTTT. It encodes CASSGRVGEAFF. The chain joins TRBV2 to TRBJ1-1; no reliable D call. Germline V lookup: CDR1 SNHLY, CDR2 FYNNEI. The CDR3 contains 12 residues. The ends were cut back, 4 bases at V and 8 bases at J, with 11 bases in the middle.

The chain combines TRBV15 with TRBJ2-7; TRBD1 agrees at 12 bases. The germline CDR1 and CDR2 sequences are LNHNV and YYDKDF (reference sequence). The CDR3 consists of 18 residues. The V and J ends lost 5 bases and 2 bases, in that order; junction bases with no gene match: 13. This chain's CDR3 is CATSGPGTGGSTPYEQYF. Here the CDR3 DNA reads TGTGCCACCAGCGGACCCGGGACAGGGGGCTCAACCCCCTACGAGCAGTACTTC. The full variable domain, in which reference TRBV15 and TRBJ2-7 provide the parts outside the CDR3, is DAMVIQNPRYQVTQFGKPVTLSCSQTLNHNVMYWYQQKSSQAPKLLFHYYDKDFNNEADTPDNFQSRRPNTSFCFLDIRSPGLGDTAMYLCATSGPGTGGSTPYEQYFGPGTRLTVT.

The V call is TRBV28, the J call TRBJ1-3; D call uncertain. From germline, CDR1 is MDHEN and CDR2 SYDVKM. V was pared by 7 bases and J by 0 bases, with 13 bases between. The CDR3 is 15 residues long. CDR3 DNA sequence: TGTGCCAGCACCCTACCCAGGAGCTCTGGAAACACCATATATTTT. Translating it yields CASTLPRSSGNTIYF. The whole variable domain, filled in from reference TRBV28 and TRBJ1-3, reads DVKVTQSSRYLVKRTGEKVFLECVQDMDHENMFWYRQDPGLGLRLIYFSYDVKMKEKGDIPEGYSVSREKKERFSLILESASTNQTSMYLCASTLPRSSGNTIYFGEGSWLTVV.

The count of this clone is one. The chain carries TRBV9 and TRBJ2-1; no firm D call. Trimming took off 0 bases at V and 6 bases at J, with 10 bases between the two ends. Germline assignment: CDR1 SGDLS and CDR2 YYNGEE. The CDR3 sequence is 14 residues long. The CDR3 spells CASSVGLVGNEQFF. The CDR3 DNA reads as TGTGCCAGCAGCGTAGGATTGGTGGGCAATGAGCAGTTCTTC.

This clone was observed a single time. CDR3 in DNA: TGTGCCAGCAGTTTAGCTCCCTGGGGTGGCTACACCTTC. It encodes CASSLAPWGGYTF. The chain joins TRBV27 to TRBJ1-2; no definite D call. The germline CDR1 and CDR2 sequences are MNHEY and SMNVEV (reference sequence). This CDR3 has 13 amino acids. V was pared by 2 bases and J by 7 bases, with 11 bases between.

This clone came up a few times. This rearrangement joins TRBV3-1 (or the pseudogene TRBV3-2) to TRBJ1-1; 7 bases are a match to TRBD1. The germline V gene has CDR1 LGHDT and CDR2 YNNKEL (reference sequence). After removal of 2 bases from V and 1 base from J, the junction contained 4 bases not matched to a gene. The CDR3 has 15 residues. DNA of the CDR3: TGTGCCAGCAGCCAATCCGGGACAGAGAACACTGAAGCTTTCTTT. Translated: CASSQSGTENTEAFF.

The sample holds a few counts of this clone. CDR3: CASSLVQAGIFYEQYF. The CDR3 DNA reads as TGTGCCAGCAGCTTGGTCCAGGCAGGGATTTTTTACGAGCAGTACTTC. The chain joins TRBV7-9 to TRBJ2-7; perhaps TRBD1 as D (5 bases). Trimming took 3 bases from V and 4 from J, leaving 19 bases between them. Germline V gene sequence: CDR1 SEHNR, CDR2 FQNEAQ (reference sequence). This CDR3 region has 16 residues. The full variable domain, with the rest looked up from reference TRBV7-9 and TRBJ2-7, is DTGVSQNPRHKITKRGQNVTFRCDPISEHNRLYWYRQTLGQGPEFLTYFQNEAQLEKSRLLSDRFSAERPKGSFSTLEIQRTEQGDSAMYLCASSLVQAGIFYEQYFGPGTRLTVT.

This chain connects TRBV6-2 or TRBV6-3 to TRBJ1-1; D is unresolved. Trimming removed 0 bases from V and 7 bases from J, with 18 bases in between. The CDR3 spans 16 residues. Germline-derived CDR1 and CDR2 are MNHEY and SVGEGT. CDR3 nucleotides: TGTGCCAGCAGTTACTCTTTTTTGGGGTTGAGGGTTGAAGCTTTCTTT. This sequence encodes CASSYSFLGLRVEAFF.

V gene TRBV5-1 combines with J gene TRBJ1-1; 7 bases agree with TRBD1. The CDR3 extends over 15 amino acids. Germline V CDR1 and CDR2: SGHRS, YFSETQ. Losses at the gene ends were 0 bases for V and 5 bases for J; bases not matched to a gene: 7. The CDR3 sequence: CASSLGGQGETEAFF. CDR3 nucleotide sequence: TGCGCCAGCAGCTTGGGAGGGCAGGGGGAAACTGAAGCTTTCTTT. Drawing the rest from reference TRBV5-1 and TRBJ1-1, the complete variable domain is KAGVTQTPRYLIKTRGQQVTLSCSPISGHRSVSWYQQTPGQGLQFLFEYFSETQRNKGNFPGRFSGRQFSNSRSEMNVSTLELGDSALYLCASSLGGQGETEAFFGQGTRLTVV.

The rearrangement links TRBV6-6 to TRBJ2-1; 7 nucleotides line up with TRBD2. The junction had 4 bases not matched to a gene; V was cut back by 10 bases and J by 10 bases. From germline, CDR1 is MNHNY and CDR2 SVGAGI (reference sequence). The CDR3 covers 10 residues. The CDR3 loop reads CATGGGEQFF. In nucleotides, the CDR3 is TGTGCCACTGGGGGAGGGGAGCAGTTCTTC.

This chain connects TRBV9 to TRBJ2-3; D possibly corresponds to TRBD2 (6 bases). The CDR3 consists of 15 residues. Germline lookup yields CDR1 SGDLS and CDR2 YYNGEE. Trimming pared 1 base from V and 1 base from J, leaving 10 bases between. The DNA of the CDR3 is TGTGCCAGCAGCGTACGGCGGGGAGGCACAGATACGCAGTATTTT. This sequence encodes CASSVRRGGTDTQYF.

CDR3 sequence: CASSLLRGSNQPQHF. The CDR3 DNA sequence: TGTGCCAGCAGTTTATTACGGGGTAGCAATCAGCCCCAGCATTTT. V gene TRBV27 combines with J gene TRBJ1-5, with D uncertain. V was pared by 1 base and J by 0 bases, with 7 bases between. CDR3 length: 15 residues. Germline CDR1 is MNHEY and CDR2 is SMNVEV (reference sequence).

The chain links TRBV5-4 to TRBJ2-3, with D possibly TRBD2 on 5 matching bases. The length of the CDR3 is 12 residues. Germline assignment: CDR1 SGHNT and CDR2 YYREEE (reference sequence). Trimming took 1 base from V and 6 from J, leaving 6 bases between them. CDR3 nucleotide sequence: TGTGCCAGCAGCTTGCCGGGGGATACGCAGTATTTT. Residues: CASSLPGDTQYF.

The V and J genes are TRBV6-5 and TRBJ2-7; D perhaps matches TRBD2 (6 bases). The CDR3 sequence is 14 residues long. CDR1 and CDR2 (germline): MNHEY, SVGAGI. V lost 5 bases, J lost 5 bases, and 16 bases lay in between. CDR3 loop: CASSHDSPGDEQYF. CDR3 sequence (DNA): TGTGCCAGCAGTCATGACTCCCCGGGAGACGAGCAGTACTTC.

This clone showed up just once. This chain uses TRBV4-1 with TRBJ1-5, with a weak D call TRBD1 (6 bases). The CDR3 contains 14 residues. V lost 3 bases, J lost 9 bases, and 15 bases lay in between. The germline CDR1 and CDR2 sequences are MGHRA and YSYEKL. The CDR3 loop is CASSHRQGQGPQHF. The CDR3 region has the DNA TGCGCCAGCAGCCATCGGCAGGGGCAAGGGCCCCAGCATTTT.

J is TRBJ1-1 and V is TRBV27; D gene unclear. The CDR3 totals 13 residues. Trimming stripped 2 bases from V and 1 base from J, with 5 bases between. Germline V gives CDR1 MNHEY, CDR2 SMNVEV (reference sequence). This chain's CDR3 is CASSLKANTEAFF. CDR3 DNA: TGTGCCAGCAGTTTAAAGGCGAACACTGAAGCTTTCTTT.

The chain uses TRBV3-1 (or the pseudogene TRBV3-2) and TRBJ2-7, with 9 nucleotides matching TRBD2. The V gene end was trimmed by 0 bases and the J gene end by 0 bases; junction bases not matched to a gene: 6. The CDR3 extends over 17 amino acids. The germline V gene has CDR1 LGHDT and CDR2 YNNKEL (reference sequence). CDR3 protein: CASSQDLGLAGSYEQYF. The CDR3, as DNA: TGTGCCAGCAGCCAAGATCTGGGACTAGCTGGCTCCTACGAGCAGTACTTC.

The V gene is TRBV7-6, the J gene TRBJ2-2; the D call may be TRBD1 or TRBD2 (5 bases each). Trimming pared 1 base from V and 4 bases from J, leaving 7 bases between. Germline V gene lookup returns CDR1 SGHVS and CDR2 FNYEAQ. The CDR3 has 14 residues. The CDR3: CASSLVGGTGELFF. CDR3 coding DNA: TGTGCCAGCAGCTTAGTTGGGGGCACCGGGGAGCTGTTTTTT.

The chain has TRBV9 and TRBJ1-3; D ambiguous. V lost 4 bases and J lost 1, with 12 bases in between. Germline loops: CDR1 SGDLS, CDR2 YYNGEE. There are 15 residues in the CDR3. CDR3: CASSPRGGSGNTIYF. The CDR3 coding sequence is TGTGCCAGCAGCCCCAGAGGAGGGTCTGGAAACACCATATATTTT.

This chain uses TRBV18 with TRBJ2-2; 10 positions match TRBD2. With V trimmed by 1 base and J by 1 base, 0 bases remained unmatched. The length of the CDR3 is 16 residues. Germline CDR1 reads KGHSH; CDR2 reads LQKENI. This CDR3 is CASSPRLAGNTGELFF. The CDR3 DNA is TGTGCCAGCTCACCACGACTAGCGGGGAACACCGGGGAGCTGTTTTTT.

This sequence joins TRBV28 and TRBJ2-5, with 9 nucleotides matching TRBD2. This CDR3 comprises 15 residues. V lost 6 bases and J lost 5; bases outside the gene matches: 10. Germline V gives CDR1 MDHEN, CDR2 SYDVKM. The CDR3 region has the DNA TGTGCCAGCAGGGCCCAGCGGGGGGCAGTCGAGACCCAGTACTTC. It translates to CASRAQRGAVETQYF.